The 27 T cell receptor beta chains below all came from one sample that was sequenced in a study of CD8 T cells in ankylosing spondylitis. TCRdb re-analysed the 5' RACE reads in MiXCR, keeping a single row per CDR3 protein. The data contain 35,000 or so distinct CDR3 sequences, 6% of them seen just once; the ten biggest clones take up approximately 12%. Sequenced input: blood, either unsorted or a sorted T cell fraction (not recorded which). The receptors derive from a male donor with ankylosing spondylitis or in good health (not recorded which).

This clonotype appeared many times. The V gene is TRBV20-1, the J gene TRBJ2-5; 10 bases are shared with TRBD2. CDR1 is DFQATT and CDR2 is SNEGSKA in the germline V gene (reference sequence). Unmatched junction bases numbered 4, after V lost 3 bases and J lost 3 bases. This CDR3 contains 14 residues. CDR3 in amino acids: CSASLGLAEETQYF. CDR3 sequence (DNA): TGCAGTGCTAGTCTTGGACTAGCGGAAGAGACCCAGTACTTC.

This clonotype was recorded many times. The chain recombines TRBV5-1 with TRBJ1-1, with D possibly being TRBD1 (6 bases). Germline assignment: CDR1 SGHRS and CDR2 YFSETQ. Deletions cut 4 bases from V and 3 bases from J, with 10 bases between. The CDR3 length is 13 residues. The DNA for the CDR3 is TGCGCCAGCAGCCCCTCAGGGGACACTGAAGCTTTCTTT. This encodes CASSPSGDTEAFF.

This clonotype showed up many times. The rearrangement joins TRBV12-3 or TRBV12-4 to TRBJ2-4; D not certain. The V and J ends lost 3 bases and 0 bases respectively, with 6 bases between them. CDR3 length: 14 residues. CDR3 amino acids: CASSFHLAKNIQYF. CDR3 DNA: TGTGCCAGCAGTTTCCACCTAGCCAAAAACATTCAGTACTTC.

This clonotype has ten or more counts. The chain has TRBV13 and TRBJ1-1; D is unclear. The CDR3 loop spans 14 amino acids. CDR1 PRHDT and CDR2 FYEKMQ come from the germline V gene (reference sequence). V dropped 1 base and J dropped 3 bases, with 9 bases sitting between them. The CDR3, as DNA: TGTGCCAGCAGCTTAGAGGCCAAATACACTGAAGCTTTCTTT. It encodes CASSLEAKYTEAFF.

This clonotype was counted at least ten times. The chain links TRBV20-1 to TRBJ2-1, with D unclear. V lost 6 bases, J lost 5 bases, and 14 bases lay in between. This CDR3 is built from 13 residues. CDR1 and CDR2 (germline): DFQATT, SNEGSKA (reference sequence). The CDR3 region has the DNA TGCAGTGCCCCAGCTGAGGTCGACAATGAGCAGTTCTTC. It is translated as CSAPAEVDNEQFF.

In this sample, this clonotype turned up many times. The chain joins TRBV12-3 or TRBV12-4 to TRBJ2-5; D possibly matches TRBD1 or TRBD2 (5 bases each). The germline V and J ends were trimmed by 7 bases and 0 bases, with 24 bases remaining between them. There are 18 residues in the CDR3. The CDR3 loop reads CASTKGYGLPSYQETQYF. CDR3 nucleotide sequence: TGTGCCAGCACTAAGGGGTATGGACTCCCCTCGTACCAAGAGACCCAGTACTTC.

This clonotype has ten or more counts. V is TRBV7-2 and J is TRBJ2-5, with a weak D call TRBD1 (6 bases). The CDR3 is 14 amino acids. Trimming removed 5 bases from V and 1 base from J, with 11 bases in between. Germline V gene sequence: CDR1 SGHTA, CDR2 FQGNSA. The CDR3 nucleotides are TGTGCCAGCAGCCAAAGGACAGTCCAAGAGACCCAGTACTTC. Amino acid sequence: CASSQRTVQETQYF.

This clonotype has ten or more counts. The V gene is TRBV19, the J gene TRBJ1-1; 11 bases align to TRBD1. V shed 8 bases, J shed 4 bases, and the junction held 3 bases outside the gene matches. Germline V gene lookup returns CDR1 LNHDA and CDR2 SQIVND (reference sequence). CDR3 size: 13 residues. CDR3 nucleotides: TGTGCCAGTGGACAGGGGGCTCGCACTGAAGCTTTCTTT. It translates to CASGQGARTEAFF.

A note on this clonotype: Being one base from a much bigger clone, this may be a read error. The chain combines TRBV7-6 with TRBJ2-7, with D perhaps matching TRBD2 (7 bases). V shed 5 bases and J shed 5 bases, with 16 bases lying between them. From germline, CDR1 is SGHVS and CDR2 FNYEAQ. CDR3 length: 14 residues. CDR3 bases: TGTGCCAGCAGCCCTGGGGGGGGGGCGGACGAGCAGTACTTC. Its protein product is CASSPGGGADEQYF.

This clonotype appeared a few times. One end of the junction does not line up with germline, which may come from a read error. This chain joins TRBV2 and TRBJ2-1; perhaps D is TRBD1 or TRBD2 (5 bases each). The CDR3 runs 18 residues. Looked up from germline, CDR1 is SNHLY and CDR2 is FYNNEI. The CDR3 DNA follows: TGTACCAGCAGTGCGTTGCGAGTCGGGGCGAGCTCCTACAATGAGCAGTTCTTC. The encoded protein is CTSSALRVGASSYNEQFF.

As for this clonotype: A read error may produce the germline difference seen at one junction end. J is TRBJ2-7 and V is TRBV20-1; D is perhaps TRBD2 (5 bases). Germline V CDR1 and CDR2: DFQATT, SNEGSKA (reference sequence). The CDR3 extends over 11 amino acids. CDR3 in amino acids: CSASASTGEFF. The CDR3 nucleotides read TGCAGTGCTAGCGCGTCTACCGGGGAATTCTTC.

There are many counts of this clonotype. The chain couples TRBV2 to TRBJ1-4; 8 bases align to TRBD1. J gave up 7 bases and V 6 bases, and 4 bases lay outside the gene matches. Looked up from germline, CDR1 is SNHLY and CDR2 is FYNNEI. The CDR3 contains 13 residues. The CDR3 loop reads CASRSGGVEKLFF. The CDR3 DNA sequence: TGTGCCAGCAGGTCAGGGGGCGTTGAAAAACTGTTTTTT.

This rearrangement joins TRBV5-1 to TRBJ2-4; 8 bases agree with TRBD1. V dropped 0 bases and J dropped 0; count of bases not matched to a gene: 5. The CDR3 length is 17 residues. Germline values: CDR1 SGHRS, CDR2 YFSETQ. CDR3 sequence (DNA): TGCGCCAGCAGCTTGGGGACAGGGAACGAAGCCAAAAACATTCAGTACTTC. Protein sequence: CASSLGTGNEAKNIQYF.

This clonotype has ten or more counts. The chain joins TRBV7-9 to TRBJ2-5; 12 positions agree with TRBD1. Trimming removed 3 bases from V and 6 bases from J; junction bases left unmatched: 5. The CDR3 is made up of 15 amino acids. Germline V gene sequence: CDR1 SEHNR, CDR2 FQNEAQ (reference sequence). CDR3 DNA: TGTGCCAGCAGCTTGGGGACAGGGGGCAAAAAGACCCAGTACTTC. It translates to CASSLGTGGKKTQYF. Full variable domain (rest looked up from reference TRBV7-9 and TRBJ2-5): DTGVSQNPRHKITKRGQNVTFRCDPISEHNRLYWYRQTLGQGPEFLTYFQNEAQLEKSRLLSDRFSAERPKGSFSTLEIQRTEQGDSAMYLCASSLGTGGKKTQYFGPGTRLLVL.

This clonotype was recorded many times. This chain connects TRBV7-8 to TRBJ1-2; maybe TRBD1 (6 bases). Germline CDR1 SGHVS, CDR2 FQNEAQ. The V gene lost 5 bases and the J gene lost 7 bases, with 11 bases spanning the gap. This CDR3 has 12 amino acids. CDR3 in amino acids: CASSRRGLGYTF. The CDR3 DNA sequence: TGTGCCAGCAGCCGTCGGGGGCTTGGCTACACCTTC.

This clonotype has ten or more counts. The chain employs TRBV7-3 and TRBJ2-1, with TRBD2 identical over 10 bases. Germline-derived CDR1 and CDR2 are SGHTA and FQGTGA. Trimming at V came to 0 bases and at J to 6 bases, leaving 11 bases not matched to a gene. This CDR3 contains 18 residues. CDR3 in amino acids: CASSLTRGTSGIGNEQFF. The CDR3 nucleotides read TGTGCCAGCAGCTTAACGCGGGGAACTAGCGGGATAGGCAATGAGCAGTTCTTC.

This clonotype has ten or more counts. The rearrangement joins TRBV20-1 to TRBJ1-2; D call uncertain. The CDR3 is 13 amino acids. Between the trimmed V and J ends, which lost 4 bases and 2 bases, there was a span of 11 bases. Germline V gene sequence: CDR1 DFQATT, CDR2 SNEGSKA (reference sequence). In DNA, the CDR3 is TGCAGTGCTAAGAACGGAAGGAACTATGGCTACACCTTC. It is translated as CSAKNGRNYGYTF.

This clonotype was picked up many times. The chain joins TRBV10-1 to TRBJ2-1; TRBD1 aligns across 11 bases. In germline, CDR1 is WNHNN, CDR2 SYGVQD (reference sequence). The CDR3 contains 15 residues. With V trimmed by 6 bases and J by 6 bases, 7 bases remained unmatched. The CDR3 sequence is CASSDPGTGGNEQFF. DNA of the CDR3: TGCGCCAGCAGCGATCCCGGGACAGGGGGCAATGAGCAGTTCTTC.

This clonotype was detected ten times or more. The chain recombines TRBV24-1 with TRBJ2-1; 12 bases are shared with TRBD2. This CDR3 has 16 residues. Looked up from germline, CDR1 is KGHDR and CDR2 is SFDVKD. Unmatched junction bases numbered 6, after V lost 4 bases and J lost 6 bases. CDR3 region: CATSDLTSGSVNEQFF. The CDR3 DNA follows: TGTGCCACCAGTGACCTGACTAGCGGGAGTGTCAATGAGCAGTTCTTC.

This clonotype occurred many times. Written as DNA, the CDR3 is TGTGCCAGCAGTTATTTCGGCAATAGCAATCAGCCCCAGCATTTT. Protein sequence: CASSYFGNSNQPQHF. This chain links TRBV6-2 or TRBV6-3 with TRBJ1-5; the D is unclear. The germline V gene encodes CDR1 MNHEY and CDR2 SVGEGT. Trimming stripped 3 bases from V and 0 bases from J, with 9 bases between. This CDR3 is 15 amino acids long.

The sample holds many counts of this clonotype. J is TRBJ2-2 and V is TRBV24-1; the match to TRBD2 covers 8 bases. Unmatched junction bases numbered 9, after V lost 7 bases and J lost 3 bases. This CDR3 spans 16 amino acids. CDR1 is KGHDR, CDR2 SFDVKD, per germline. DNA for the CDR3: TGTGCCACCAGCGGGGGGGGACTGTTTGACACCGGGGAGCTGTTTTTT. It encodes CATSGGGLFDTGELFF.

This clonotype has a count of ten or more. The chain has TRBV20-1 and TRBJ1-6; D uncertain. Germline loops: CDR1 DFQATT, CDR2 SNEGSKA (reference sequence). V was pared by 0 bases and J by 7 bases, with 10 bases between. The CDR3 is made up of 14 amino acids. CDR3 nucleotides: TGCAGTGCTAGAGAGGGCGTTTCCAATTCACCCCTCCACTTT. Translation gives CSAREGVSNSPLHF.

In its sample, this clonotype was seen many times. This chain links TRBV25-1 with TRBJ2-6; 9 bases fit TRBD1. The CDR3 loop spans 16 amino acids. The V gene end was trimmed by 3 bases and the J gene end by 2 bases; junction bases not matched to a gene: 2. Germline CDR1 is MGHDK and CDR2 is SYGVNS. The CDR3 DNA reads TGTGCCAGCAGTGACTACAGGGGGCCTGGGGCCAACGTCCTGACTTTC. The encoded protein is CASSDYRGPGANVLTF. Complete variable domain (other parts from reference TRBV25-1 and TRBJ2-6): EADIYQTPRYLVIGTGKKITLECSQTMGHDKMYWYQQDPGMELHLIHYSYGVNSTEKGDLSSESTVSRIRTEHFPLTLESARPSHTSQYLCASSDYRGPGANVLTFGAGSRLTVL.

This clonotype has at least ten counts. The chain recombines TRBV5-1 with TRBJ2-5; no clear D gene. With 2 bases removed from V and 2 bases from J, the gap between germline ends came to 10 bases. The CDR3 is 14 amino acids. CDR1 SGHRS and CDR2 YFSETQ come from the germline V gene. In DNA, the CDR3 is TGCGCCAGCAGCTTTGGAGACTGGCAAGAGACCCAGTACTTC. Protein: CASSFGDWQETQYF.

Ten or more counts support this clonotype. CDR3: CSASKDRPPYNEQFF. DNA of the CDR3: TGCAGTGCTAGTAAGGACAGGCCCCCCTACAATGAGCAGTTCTTC. The J gene is TRBJ2-1, the V gene TRBV20-1, with 7 bases fitting TRBD1. This CDR3 is 15 amino acids long. V lost 3 bases to trimming and J lost 2 bases; unmatched junction nucleotides: 7. The germline V gene has CDR1 DFQATT and CDR2 SNEGSKA (reference sequence).

This clonotype was recorded many times. V is TRBV20-1 and J is TRBJ2-1; 9 positions match TRBD1. CDR1 DFQATT and CDR2 SNEGSKA come from the germline V gene (reference sequence). This CDR3 has 13 residues. CDR3: CSFDRGVLNEQFF. The CDR3 nucleotides read TGCAGCTTTGACAGGGGGGTCTTAAATGAGCAGTTCTTC.

This clonotype has ten or more counts. The chain uses TRBV5-1 and TRBJ2-5, with TRBD1 matching over 7 bases. This CDR3 has 16 amino acids. In germline, CDR1 is SGHRS, CDR2 YFSETQ. The V gene end was trimmed by 4 bases and the J gene end by 4 bases; junction bases not matched to a gene: 13. CDR3 bases: TGCGCCAGCAGCGCAGGAACAGGGGTAGGAGGAGAGACCCAGTACTTC. Translating it yields CASSAGTGVGGETQYF.